This T cell receptor (beta chain) was captured in a study of response to subunit inactivated influenza vaccine (dated 2018 in TCRdb). Background for the entire study: The study used deep quantitative T cell receptor repertoire profiling to track responses to a trivalent subunit inactivated influenza vaccine.

The method behind the library was RT-PCR. The sample was run on an Illumina HiSeq 2500. Using fastp at Q25 and MiXCR, TCRdb reprocessed the public reads and kept productive beta chains. Records with the same CDR3 protein are collapsed into one entry carrying the most frequent genes and DNA. Within this sample are approximately 680,000 distinct CDR3 sequences, with roughly 14% of them counted one time only. The ten top clones hold under 14% of the sample. What the study reported, not specific to this receptor: The authors suggested that each seasonal influenza vaccination may recruit only a limited number of new T cells.

There are 12 amino acids in the CDR3, from cysteine to phenylalanine inclusive. Of all the DNA, just the CDR3 is kept, 36 bases in frame from base 1. Cut back by 5 bases and 6 bases, the V and J ends lie 11 bases apart. The germline V gene (reference sequence) yields PRHDT for CDR1 and FYEKMQ for CDR2. A remark on this clonotype: Its target antigen remains unknown. One base away there is no much larger clone; base qualities are not given.

The sequence was collected from a man aged 45-65 years who received an inactivated influenza vaccine. Donor details come from another sample of the same person, matched by shared clones. The chain joins TRBV13 to TRBJ2-7; TRBD2 is possibly the D segment (6 matching bases). Sequences were derived from PBMCs from blood, sampled roughly 12 days after vaccination. The CDR3 loop reads CASSPAGSEQYF. The sequence in DNA is TGTGCCAGCAGCCCGGCGGGAAGCGAGCAGTACTTC.